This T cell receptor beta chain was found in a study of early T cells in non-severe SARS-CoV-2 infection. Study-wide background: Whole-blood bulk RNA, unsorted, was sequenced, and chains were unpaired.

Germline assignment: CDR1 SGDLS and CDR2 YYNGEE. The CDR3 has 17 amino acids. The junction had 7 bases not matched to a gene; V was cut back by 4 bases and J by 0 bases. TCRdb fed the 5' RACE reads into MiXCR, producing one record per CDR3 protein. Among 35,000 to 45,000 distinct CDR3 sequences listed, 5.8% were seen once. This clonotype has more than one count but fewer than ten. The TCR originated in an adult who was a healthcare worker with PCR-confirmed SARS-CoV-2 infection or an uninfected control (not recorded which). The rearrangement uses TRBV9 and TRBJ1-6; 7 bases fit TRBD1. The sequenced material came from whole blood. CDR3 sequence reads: CASSQGTVSSYNSPLHF. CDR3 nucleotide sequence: TGTGCCAGCAGCCAGGGGACAGTAAGCTCCTATAATTCACCCCTCCACTTT.